This is a list of T cell receptor beta chains from one sample in a study of T-cell memory formation after mild COVID-19. TCRdb ran MiXCR on the 5' RACE reads and lists one entry per CDR3 protein. The sample yields around 370,000 distinct CDR3 sequences, around a fifth seen once. The specimen sequenced was PBMCs or a T cell subset sorted from them (not recorded which). These receptors came from an adult woman who had mild COVID-19 (a few samples of this study predate the infection). Cell type and time point are not known. Both conserved end residues are trimmed from each CDR3. D genes are given only for firm matches.

d_call,v_call,j_call,cdr3_aa
-,TRBV2,TRBJ1-1,ASSEINTEAF
TRBD2,TRBV25-1,TRBJ2-3,ASGTSASRTDTQY
TRBD1,TRBV27,TRBJ1-1,ASSLGQYTEAF
-,TRBV20-1,TRBJ1-2,SAIPGGRYGYT
-,TRBV20-1,TRBJ1-1,SAIDVNTEAF
-,TRBV5-5,TRBJ1-2,ASSFLGSPRGSAGYT
TRBD2,TRBV6-2/TRBV6-3,TRBJ2-7,ASSYGTSGRSYEQY
-,TRBV25-1,TRBJ1-3,ASSVHFQLQGRRNTIY
TRBD2,TRBV20-1,TRBJ2-1,SARGRRGLDDNEQF
TRBD2,TRBV7-3,TRBJ2-7,ASSPGTSGRRGEQY
-,TRBV5-4,TRBJ2-2,AGTGATGELF
-,TRBV6-6,TRBJ2-3,ASSFAADPLTDTQY
-,TRBV7-9,TRBJ1-6,ASSLGGGRPSPLH
TRBD1,TRBV20-1,TRBJ1-5,SAPDRAKNNQPQH
-,TRBV15,TRBJ2-7,ATSRDPGTLPHEQY
TRBD2,TRBV24-1,TRBJ2-5,ATSDSWGHLAGVGQETQY
TRBD1,TRBV27,TRBJ1-2,ASSLGQGTYGYT
-,TRBV10-3,TRBJ2-5,AISRDQETQY
-,TRBV7-9,TRBJ2-7,ASSLAGQFHEQY
TRBD1,TRBV20-1,TRBJ1-1,SARDRENTEAF
-,TRBV18,TRBJ2-6,ASSPTGPSSGANVLT
-,TRBV5-1,TRBJ2-3,ASRQQPSTDTQY
-,TRBV10-3,TRBJ2-1,AISDPATGDFNNEQF
-,TRBV30,TRBJ1-2,AWSGGTWDGYT
-,TRBV15,TRBJ1-2,ATSRETAYGYT
TRBD2,TRBV7-3,TRBJ2-1,ASSLGLAVYNEQF
-,TRBV12-3/TRBV12-4,TRBJ2-4,ASSLPRELNIQY
-,TRBV27,TRBJ2-7,ASRRGPYEQY
-,TRBV7-2,TRBJ2-2,ASSLVERTGELF
TRBD2,TRBV6-2/TRBV6-3,TRBJ2-3,ASSYLAGRADTQY
TRBD1,TRBV18,TRBJ2-5,ASSSGTGPQETQY
-,TRBV7-2,TRBJ2-5,ASSSKALGETQY
TRBD1,TRBV25-1,TRBJ1-2,ASSDYGTEAGYGYT
TRBD2,TRBV4-1,TRBJ2-1,ASSPTVALAGGGGNEQF
-,TRBV7-2,TRBJ1-1,ASSRGGTEAF
-,TRBV6-5,TRBJ1-3,ASSRGGSGNTIY
TRBD2,TRBV4-1,TRBJ2-5,ASSQGTSGETQY
TRBD2,TRBV7-3,TRBJ2-2,ASSLQASGGPAGELF
TRBD1,TRBV20-1,TRBJ1-2,SARGQGDYGYT
-,TRBV4-3,TRBJ2-1,ASSQDPPAGNNEQF
TRBD2,TRBV7-2,TRBJ2-1,ASSRLASSYNEQF
-,TRBV6-5,TRBJ2-3,ASSLERGLSDTDTQY
TRBD1,TRBV2,TRBJ2-7,ASGGDRVNEQY
-,TRBV6-5,TRBJ2-5,ASSRRPPAATSLEETQY
-,TRBV6-5,TRBJ2-1,ASSYGTEQF
TRBD2,TRBV2,TRBJ2-7,ASSGLAGAYEQY
TRBD2,TRBV20-1,TRBJ2-1,SAREREGPYNEQF
-,TRBV6-2/TRBV6-3,TRBJ1-6,ASSYDRNSPLH
TRBD1,TRBV7-9,TRBJ1-2,ASSSGQGYGYT
-,TRBV30,TRBJ2-7,AWSVGSRALSYEQY
-,TRBV29-1,TRBJ2-7,SAETGTGYEQY
TRBD2,TRBV9,TRBJ2-7,ASSVSGGSSYEQY
TRBD1,TRBV7-2,TRBJ2-1,ASSRGTGLWNEQF
-,TRBV30,TRBJ2-1,AWTRYNEQF
TRBD1,TRBV24-1,TRBJ2-6,ATSATGTASGANVLT
-,TRBV6-2/TRBV6-3,TRBJ2-7,ASSYGGSPHEQY
-,TRBV19,TRBJ1-2,ASGDGIYGYT